A single sample is the source of the 17 T cell receptor beta chains below, sequenced in a study of OX40 agonist ivuxolimab in advanced cancers. Data came from immunoSEQ multiplex PCR; TCRdb stores just in-frame clones and leaves some out. The table includes 70,000 to 80,000 clones, 90% to 95% detected once. The specimen was CD4+ or CD8+ T cells sorted from blood, collected in a trial of the OX40 agonist ivuxolimab. The receptors were gathered from an adult with an advanced solid tumor such as melanoma, head and neck, liver or kidney cancer.

This chain connects TRBV7-2 to TRBJ2-7; no reliable D call. Germline V gene data show CDR1 as SGHTA and CDR2 as FQGNSA. The CDR3 spans 11 residues. V shed 5 bases and J shed 0 bases, with 2 bases lying between them. CDR3 sequence reads: CASSISYEQYF. The CDR3 DNA reads as TGTGCCAGCAGCATCTCCTACGAGCAGTACTTC.

This clone showed up just a few times. V usage is TRBV10-2 and J usage is TRBJ1-1; maybe TRBD1 (5 bases). The CDR3 spans 12 residues. Trimming shortened V by 2 bases and J by 4 bases, and 5 bases separated the two germline ends. Germline V gene sequence: CDR1 WSHSY, CDR2 SAAADI. The CDR3 region has the DNA TGCGCCAGCAGTGAGGGGACCACTGAAGCTTTCTTT. Protein: CASSEGTTEAFF.

J is TRBJ2-7 and V is TRBV18, with D unclear. Germline-derived CDR1 and CDR2 are KGHSH and LQKENI. V was trimmed by 3 bases and J by 5 bases, leaving 26 bases between them. This CDR3 contains 18 residues. In DNA, the CDR3 is TGTGCCAGCTCACCGCCGCTCAGGTGGAACCTGCCATCCGACGAGCAGTACTTC. This sequence encodes CASSPPLRWNLPSDEQYF.

The chain couples TRBV19 to TRBJ1-2; the D is unclear. Trimming removed 5 bases at V and 2 bases at J, with 6 bases between. CDR1 LNHDA and CDR2 SQIVND come from the germline V gene (reference sequence). CDR3 length equals 12 residues. The CDR3 nucleotides read TGTGCCAGTAGTCGACCGAACTATGGCTACACCTTC. It is translated as CASSRPNYGYTF.

On this clone: A read error may account for a junction end that differs from germline. The V gene is TRBV7-7, the J gene TRBJ1-1; weak D call: TRBD1 (6 bases). CDR3 length: 13 residues. CDR1 and CDR2 from the germline V gene are SSHAT and FNYEAQ (reference sequence). As DNA, the CDR3 is TGTGCTAGCAGCTCGGGACAGAACACTGAAGCTTTCTTT. It codes for CASSSGQNTEAFF.

This clone was counted a single time. The V call is TRBV28, the J call TRBJ1-5; D is ambiguous. This CDR3 is 15 amino acids long. The germline V gene encodes CDR1 MDHEN and CDR2 SYDVKM. With 2 bases removed from V and 7 bases from J, the gap between germline ends came to 15 bases. The CDR3 sequence: CASSLKVMSWQPQHF. CDR3 in DNA: TGTGCCAGCAGTTTAAAGGTTATGTCGTGGCAGCCCCAGCATTTT. The variable domain in full, with the rest retrieved from reference TRBV28 and TRBJ1-5, is DVKVTQSSRYLVKRTGEKVFLECVQDMDHENMFWYRQDPGLGLRLIYFSYDVKMKEKGDIPEGYSVSREKKERFSLILESASTNQTSMYLCASSLKVMSWQPQHFGDGTRLSIL.

The rearrangement uses TRBV7-6 and TRBJ1-1; 7 bases agree with TRBD1. Looked up from germline, CDR1 is SGHVS and CDR2 is FNYEAQ. CDR3 length equals 14 residues. V lost 2 bases, J lost 4 bases, and 4 bases stayed unmatched. The DNA of the CDR3 is TGTGCCAGCAGCTTACTTGGGGACAGCACTGAAGCTTTCTTT. Translation gives CASSLLGDSTEAFF.

J is TRBJ2-7 and V is TRBV7-2; D uncertain. The V end lost 3 bases, the J end lost 7 bases, and 10 bases lay between the germline ends. This CDR3 region has 12 residues. The germline gives CDR1 SGHTA, CDR2 FQGNSA. CDR3 sequence (DNA): TGTGCCAGCAGCTTCCCGTCTTTGGAGCAGTACTTC. Its translation is CASSFPSLEQYF.

V is TRBV5-4 and J is TRBJ2-7; D is uncertain. The germline V gene has CDR1 SGHNT and CDR2 YYREEE (reference sequence). The ends were cut back, 2 bases at V and 0 bases at J, with 6 bases in the middle. This CDR3 comprises 13 residues. Written as DNA, the CDR3 is TGTGCCAGCAGCTTAGACCCCTCCTACGAGCAGTACTTC. Translating it yields CASSLDPSYEQYF.

The chain has TRBV7-8 and TRBJ2-7; D is undetermined. The CDR3 covers 14 residues. Germline V gene lookup returns CDR1 SGHVS and CDR2 FQNEAQ. The ends were cut back, 3 bases at V and 2 bases at J, with 11 bases in the middle. CDR3 residues: CASSFGSITYEQYF. The CDR3, as DNA: TGTGCCAGCAGCTTCGGAAGCATCACCTACGAGCAGTACTTC.

The J gene is TRBJ2-7, the V gene TRBV13, with D perhaps matching TRBD1 (6 bases). The V gene lost 2 bases and the J gene lost 3 bases, with 14 bases spanning the gap. The CDR3 has 15 residues. Germline V lookup: CDR1 PRHDT, CDR2 FYEKMQ (reference sequence). For the CDR3, the DNA is TGTGCCAGCAGCTTAAGTATCCAGGGACACTACGAGCAGTACTTC. Translated, it gives CASSLSIQGHYEQYF.

This clone has more than one count but fewer than ten. J is TRBJ1-1 and V is TRBV4-2; 9 bases match TRBD1. CDR1 LGHNA and CDR2 YNFKEQ come from the germline V gene. The CDR3 has 15 amino acids. V gave up 2 bases and J gave up 2 bases; unmatched junction bases: 3. In nucleotides, the CDR3 is TGTGCCAGCAGCCAAAGGGGACAGGGCAACACTGAAGCTTTCTTT. Residues: CASSQRGQGNTEAFF.

The rearrangement uses TRBV5-6 and TRBJ2-3, with 14 bases matching TRBD2. J was trimmed by 2 bases and V by 6 bases; bases with no gene match: 11. From germline, CDR1 is SGHDT and CDR2 YYEEEE. This CDR3 has 18 residues. The CDR3 nucleotides read TGTGCCAGCACCCATTGGACTAGCGGGGGGTCCCTCACAGATACGCAGTATTTT. Its protein product is CASTHWTSGGSLTDTQYF.

The V gene is TRBV6-5, the J gene TRBJ2-2; TRBD1 or TRBD2 may be the D gene (6 bases each). CDR1 MNHEY and CDR2 SVGAGI come from the germline V gene. V lost 3 bases and J 1 base, leaving 12 bases between the germline ends. The length of the CDR3 is 16 residues. The CDR3 region is CASSYSGARNTGELFF. The CDR3 nucleotides read TGTGCCAGCAGTTATTCGGGGGCTAGGAACACCGGGGAGCTGTTTTTT.

A single count supports this clone. The rearrangement uses TRBV29-1 and TRBJ1-2; 8 bases map to TRBD1. There are 13 residues in the CDR3. CDR1 and CDR2 from the germline V gene are SQVTM and ANQGSEA. The ends lost 4 bases at V and 4 bases at J; junction bases unmatched: 5. The CDR3: CSVGTGRFYGYTF. CDR3 DNA: TGCAGCGTTGGGACAGGGCGTTTCTATGGCTACACCTTC.

The V call is TRBV13, the J call TRBJ1-2; unclear D gene. The CDR3 has 12 amino acids. Germline CDR1 and CDR2: PRHDT and FYEKMQ (reference sequence). V was pared by 8 bases and J by 8 bases, with 15 bases between. CDR3: CASGRMGMGYTF. The CDR3, as DNA: TGTGCCAGCGGGAGAATGGGTATGGGCTACACCTTC.

The V gene is TRBV19, the J gene TRBJ2-7; tentative D call: TRBD2 (6 bases). Trimming pared 4 bases from V and 0 bases from J, leaving 13 bases between. Germline V gives CDR1 LNHDA, CDR2 SQIVND (reference sequence). CDR3 length: 15 amino acids. CDR3 protein: CASSTPGTPSYEQYF. The CDR3 DNA sequence: TGTGCCAGTAGTACCCCCGGGACTCCCTCCTACGAGCAGTACTTC.